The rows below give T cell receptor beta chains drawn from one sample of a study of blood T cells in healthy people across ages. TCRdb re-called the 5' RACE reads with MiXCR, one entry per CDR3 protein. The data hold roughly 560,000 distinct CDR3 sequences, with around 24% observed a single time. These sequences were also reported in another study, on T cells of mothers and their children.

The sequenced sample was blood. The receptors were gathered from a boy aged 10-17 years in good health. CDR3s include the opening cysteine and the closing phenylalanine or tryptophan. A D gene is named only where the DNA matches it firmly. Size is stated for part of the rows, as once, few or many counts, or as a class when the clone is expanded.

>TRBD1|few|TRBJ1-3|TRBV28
TGTGCCAGCAGTCTGGGACAGATCTCTGGAAACACCATATATTTT
CASSLGQISGNTIYF
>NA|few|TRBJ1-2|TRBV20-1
TGCAGTGCTAGAGTTCCCACCGGGGGGATACACTATGGCTACACCTTC
CSARVPTGGIHYGYTF
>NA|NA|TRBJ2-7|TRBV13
TGTGCCAGCAGCCCTACGGGGGACGGATACTACGAGCAGTACTTC
CASSPTGDGYYEQYF
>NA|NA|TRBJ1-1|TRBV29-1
TGCAGCGTGGCTGACAGGATGGTTAACACTGAAGCTTTCTTT
CSVADRMVNTEAFF
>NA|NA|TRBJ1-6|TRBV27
TGTGCCAGCAGTACGGGACTTGGAGGTTCACCCCTCCACTTT
CASSTGLGGSPLHF
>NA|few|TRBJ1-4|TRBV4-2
TGTGCCAGCAGGGACGGACCGGGGAATGAAAAACTGTTTTTT
CASRDGPGNEKLFF
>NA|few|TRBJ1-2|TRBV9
TGTGCCAGCAGCGTAGAGCCCTCCTCCATCCACACCTTC
CASSVEPSSIHTF
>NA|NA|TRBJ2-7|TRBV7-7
TGTGCTAGCAGCCGGACGGGGCCCGGGTGCGAGCAGTACTTC
CASSRTGPGCEQYF
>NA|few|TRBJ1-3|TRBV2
TGTGCCAGCCTTCGGTGGGGGTCCTCTGGAAACACCATATATTTT
CASLRWGSSGNTIYF
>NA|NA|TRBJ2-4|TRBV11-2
TGTGCCAGCAGCGAAACGGTAGTAGCCAAAAACATTCAGTACTTC
CASSETVVAKNIQYF
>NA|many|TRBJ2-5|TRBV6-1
TGTGCCAGCAGTGCAGGACAACTCAACCCGAAGACCCAGTACTTC
CASSAGQLNPKTQYF
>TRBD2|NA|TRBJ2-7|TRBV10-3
TGTGCCATCAGTGAGTCGGGGGGGAAGAACGAGCAGTACTTC
CAISESGGKNEQYF
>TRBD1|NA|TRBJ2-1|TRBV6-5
TGTGCCAGCAGCCGGACAGGGTCGGGCAATGAGCAGTTCTTC
CASSRTGSGNEQFF